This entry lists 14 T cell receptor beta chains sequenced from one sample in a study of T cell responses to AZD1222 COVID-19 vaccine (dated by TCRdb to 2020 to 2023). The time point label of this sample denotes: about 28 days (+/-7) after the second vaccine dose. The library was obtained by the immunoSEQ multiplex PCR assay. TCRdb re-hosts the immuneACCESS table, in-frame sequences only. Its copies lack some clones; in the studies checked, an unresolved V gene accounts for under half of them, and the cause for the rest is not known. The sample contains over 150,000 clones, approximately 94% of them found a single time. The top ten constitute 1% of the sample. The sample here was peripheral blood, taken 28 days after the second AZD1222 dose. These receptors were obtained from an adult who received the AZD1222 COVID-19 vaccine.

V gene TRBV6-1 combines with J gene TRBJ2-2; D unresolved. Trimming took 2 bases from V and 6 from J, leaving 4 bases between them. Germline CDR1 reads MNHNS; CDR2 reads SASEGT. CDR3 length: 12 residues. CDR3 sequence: CASSEMAGELFF. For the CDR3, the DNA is TGTGCCAGCAGTGAAATGGCCGGGGAGCTGTTTTTT.

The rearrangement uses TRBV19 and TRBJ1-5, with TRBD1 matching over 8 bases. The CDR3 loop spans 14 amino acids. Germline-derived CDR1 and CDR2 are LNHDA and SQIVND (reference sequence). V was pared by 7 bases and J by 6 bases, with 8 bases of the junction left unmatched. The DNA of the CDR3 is TGTGCCAGTATTAATAGACAGGGGAGTCAGCCCCAGCATTTT. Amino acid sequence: CASINRQGSQPQHF.

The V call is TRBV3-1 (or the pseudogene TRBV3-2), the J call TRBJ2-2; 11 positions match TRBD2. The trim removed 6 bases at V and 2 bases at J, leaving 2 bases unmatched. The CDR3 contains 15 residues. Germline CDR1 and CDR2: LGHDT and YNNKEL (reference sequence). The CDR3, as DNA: TGTGCCAGCAGACGACTAGCGGGAAACACCGGGGAGCTGTTTTTT. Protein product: CASRRLAGNTGELFF.

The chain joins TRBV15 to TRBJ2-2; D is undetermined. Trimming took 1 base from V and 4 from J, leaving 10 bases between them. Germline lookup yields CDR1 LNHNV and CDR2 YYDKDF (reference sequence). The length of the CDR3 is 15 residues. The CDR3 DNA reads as TGTGCCACCAGCAGAGTTCACGGACCCACCGGGGAGCTGTTTTTT. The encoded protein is CATSRVHGPTGELFF. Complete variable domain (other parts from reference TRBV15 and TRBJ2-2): DAMVIQNPRYQVTQFGKPVTLSCSQTLNHNVMYWYQQKSSQAPKLLFHYYDKDFNNEADTPDNFQSRRPNTSFCFLDIRSPGLGDTAMYLCATSRVHGPTGELFFGEGSRLTVL.

This chain's CDR3 is CASSITGTTYNEQFF. The CDR3 DNA is TGTGCCAGCAGCATTACCGGGACAACATACAATGAGCAGTTCTTC. This rearrangement joins TRBV7-2 to TRBJ2-1, with TRBD1 as a possible D gene (6 bases). V lost 5 bases to trimming and J lost 4 bases, with 15 bases between them. Germline V CDR1 and CDR2: SGHTA, FQGNSA. The CDR3 length is 15 residues.

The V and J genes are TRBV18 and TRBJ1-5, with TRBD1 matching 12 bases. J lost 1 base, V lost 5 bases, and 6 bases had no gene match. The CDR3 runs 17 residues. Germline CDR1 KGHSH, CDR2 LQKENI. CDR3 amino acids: CASSGGTGGLSNQPQHF. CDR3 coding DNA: TGTGCCAGCTCAGGAGGGACAGGGGGCCTGAGCAATCAGCCCCAGCATTTT.

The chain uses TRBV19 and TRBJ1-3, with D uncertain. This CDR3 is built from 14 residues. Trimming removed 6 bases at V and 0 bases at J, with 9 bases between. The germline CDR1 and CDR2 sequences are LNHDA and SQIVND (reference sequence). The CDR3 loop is CASSGPLSGNTIYF. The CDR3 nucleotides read TGTGCCAGTAGCGGGCCCCTCTCTGGAAACACCATATATTTT.

The CDR3 reads CASSLRQGNSPLHF. CDR3 DNA: TGTGCCAGCAGCCTACGACAGGGTAATTCACCCCTCCACTTT. This chain joins TRBV5-6 and TRBJ1-6; 7 bases agree with TRBD1. This CDR3 contains 14 residues. CDR1 and CDR2 from the germline V gene are SGHDT and YYEEEE. Unmatched junction bases numbered 4, after V lost 4 bases and J lost 6 bases.

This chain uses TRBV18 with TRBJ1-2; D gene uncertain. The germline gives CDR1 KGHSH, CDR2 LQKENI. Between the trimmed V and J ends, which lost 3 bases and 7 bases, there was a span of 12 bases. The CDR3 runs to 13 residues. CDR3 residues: CASSPDTWGGYTF. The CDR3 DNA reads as TGTGCCAGCTCACCCGACACCTGGGGTGGCTACACCTTC. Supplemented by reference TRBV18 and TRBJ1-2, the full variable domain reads NAGVMQNPRHLVRRRGQEARLRCSPMKGHSHVYWYRQLPEEGLKFMVYLQKENIIDESGMPKERFSAEFPKEGPSILRIQQVVRGDSAAYFCASSPDTWGGYTFGSGTRLTVV.

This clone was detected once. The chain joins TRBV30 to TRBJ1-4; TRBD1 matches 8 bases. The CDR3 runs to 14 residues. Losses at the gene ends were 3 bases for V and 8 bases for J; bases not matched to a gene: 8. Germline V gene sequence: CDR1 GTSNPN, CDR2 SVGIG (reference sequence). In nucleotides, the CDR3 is TGTGCCTGGAGCTGGGGGACAGGCGGGGAAAAACTGTTTTTT. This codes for CAWSWGTGGEKLFF.

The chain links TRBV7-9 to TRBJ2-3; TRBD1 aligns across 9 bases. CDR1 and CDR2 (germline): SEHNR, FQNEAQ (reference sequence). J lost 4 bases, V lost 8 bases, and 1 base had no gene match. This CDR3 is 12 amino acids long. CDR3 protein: CASDRGADTQYF. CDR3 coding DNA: TGTGCCAGCGACAGGGGGGCAGATACGCAGTATTTT.

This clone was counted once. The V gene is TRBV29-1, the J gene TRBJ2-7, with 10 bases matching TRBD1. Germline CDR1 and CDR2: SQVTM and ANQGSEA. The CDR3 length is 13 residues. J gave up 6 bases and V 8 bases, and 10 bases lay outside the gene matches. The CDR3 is CSSPGTGDLEQYF. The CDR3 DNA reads TGCAGCTCTCCCGGGACAGGGGATCTCGAGCAGTACTTC.

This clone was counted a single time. The CDR3 region has the DNA TGTGCCAGCAGCCAAGAGCCTACACCCCTCCACTTT. This translates into CASSQEPTPLHF. This chain uses TRBV3-1 (or the pseudogene TRBV3-2) with TRBJ1-6; D uncertain. CDR3 size: 12 residues. Trimming removed 0 bases at V and 11 bases at J, with 5 bases between. Looked up from germline, CDR1 is LGHDT and CDR2 is YNNKEL (reference sequence).

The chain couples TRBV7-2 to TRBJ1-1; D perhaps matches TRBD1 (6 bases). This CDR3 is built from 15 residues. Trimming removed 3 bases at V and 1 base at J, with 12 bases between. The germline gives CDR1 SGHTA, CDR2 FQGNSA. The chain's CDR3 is CASSLVAGANTEAFF. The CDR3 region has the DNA TGTGCCAGCAGCTTGGTAGCAGGGGCGAACACTGAAGCTTTCTTT. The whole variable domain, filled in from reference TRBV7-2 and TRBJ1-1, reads GAGVSQSPSNKVTEKGKDVELRCDPISGHTALYWYRQSLGQGLEFLIYFQGNSAPDKSGLPSDRFSAERTGGSVSTLTIQRTQQEDSAVYLCASSLVAGANTEAFFGQGTRLTVV.